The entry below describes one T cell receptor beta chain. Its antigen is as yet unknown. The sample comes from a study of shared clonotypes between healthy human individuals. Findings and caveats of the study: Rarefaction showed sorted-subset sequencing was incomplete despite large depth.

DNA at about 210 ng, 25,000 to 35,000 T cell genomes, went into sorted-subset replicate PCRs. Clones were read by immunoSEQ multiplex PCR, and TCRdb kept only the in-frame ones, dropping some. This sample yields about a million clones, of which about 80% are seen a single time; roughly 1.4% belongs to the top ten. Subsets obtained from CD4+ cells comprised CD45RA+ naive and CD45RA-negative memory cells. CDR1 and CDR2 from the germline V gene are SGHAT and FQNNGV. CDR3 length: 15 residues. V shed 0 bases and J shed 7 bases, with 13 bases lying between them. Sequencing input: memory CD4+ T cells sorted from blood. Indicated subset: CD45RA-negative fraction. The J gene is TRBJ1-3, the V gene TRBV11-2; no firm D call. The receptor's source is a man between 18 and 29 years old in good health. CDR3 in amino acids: CASSLDPSTTNTIYF. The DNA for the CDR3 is TGTGCCAGCAGCTTAGACCCCTCGACCACGAACACCATATATTTT. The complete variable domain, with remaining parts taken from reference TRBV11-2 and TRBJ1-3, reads EAGVAQSPRYKIIEKRQSVAFWCNPISGHATLYWYQQILGQGPKLLIQFQNNGVVDDSQLPKDRFSAERLKGVDSTLKIQPAKLEDSAVYLCASSLDPSTTNTIYFGEGSWLTVV.